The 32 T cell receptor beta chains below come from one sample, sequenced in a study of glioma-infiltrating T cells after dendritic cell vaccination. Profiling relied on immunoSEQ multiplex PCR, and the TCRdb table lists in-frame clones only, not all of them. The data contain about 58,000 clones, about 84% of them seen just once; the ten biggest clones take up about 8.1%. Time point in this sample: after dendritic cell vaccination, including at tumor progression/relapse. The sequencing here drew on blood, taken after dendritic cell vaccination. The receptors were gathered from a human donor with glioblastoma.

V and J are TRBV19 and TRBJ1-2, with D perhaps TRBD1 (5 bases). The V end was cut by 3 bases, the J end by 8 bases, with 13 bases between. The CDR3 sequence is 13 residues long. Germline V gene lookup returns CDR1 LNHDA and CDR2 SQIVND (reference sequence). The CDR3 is CASSMVTGGGYTF. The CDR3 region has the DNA TGTGCCAGTAGTATGGTTACGGGGGGAGGCTACACCTTC. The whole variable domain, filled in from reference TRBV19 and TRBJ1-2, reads DGGITQSPKYLFRKEGQNVTLSCEQNLNHDAMYWYRQDPGQGLRLIYYSQIVNDFQKGDIAEGYSVSREKKESFPLTVTSAQKNPTAFYLCASSMVTGGGYTFGSGTRLTVV.

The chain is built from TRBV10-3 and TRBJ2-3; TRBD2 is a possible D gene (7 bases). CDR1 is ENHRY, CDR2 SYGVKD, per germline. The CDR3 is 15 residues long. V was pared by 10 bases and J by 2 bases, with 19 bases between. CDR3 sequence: CASRQGGGLTDTQYF. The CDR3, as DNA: TGTGCCAGCAGGCAGGGCGGGGGCCTCACAGATACGCAGTATTTT.

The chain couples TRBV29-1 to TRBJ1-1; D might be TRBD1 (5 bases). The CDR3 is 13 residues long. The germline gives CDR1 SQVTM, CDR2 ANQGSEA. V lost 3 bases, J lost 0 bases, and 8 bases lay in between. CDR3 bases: TGCAGCGTTGAGGAGGGGTTGAACACTGAAGCTTTCTTT. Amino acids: CSVEEGLNTEAFF.

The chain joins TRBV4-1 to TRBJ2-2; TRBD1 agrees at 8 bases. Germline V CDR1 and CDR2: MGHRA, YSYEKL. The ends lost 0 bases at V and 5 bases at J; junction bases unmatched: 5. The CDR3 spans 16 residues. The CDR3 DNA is TGCGCCAGCAGCCAAGAACTAACAGGGGGAACCGGGGAGCTGTTTTTT. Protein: CASSQELTGGTGELFF.

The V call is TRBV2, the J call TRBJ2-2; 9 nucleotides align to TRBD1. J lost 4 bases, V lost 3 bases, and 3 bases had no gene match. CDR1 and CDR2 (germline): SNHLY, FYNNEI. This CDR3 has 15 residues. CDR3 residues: CASSDETGGTGELFF. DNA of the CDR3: TGTGCCAGCAGTGACGAGACAGGGGGCACCGGGGAGCTGTTTTTT.

The CDR3 coding sequence is TGTGCCAGCAGCTTGGCGACAGGGCTATACAATGAGCAGTTCTTC. It yields the protein CASSLATGLYNEQFF. This chain uses TRBV5-6 with TRBJ2-1; 7 nucleotides line up with TRBD1. With 0 bases clipped from V and 4 bases from J, the junction kept 4 bases outside the gene matches. Germline V gives CDR1 SGHDT, CDR2 YYEEEE. This CDR3 spans 15 amino acids.

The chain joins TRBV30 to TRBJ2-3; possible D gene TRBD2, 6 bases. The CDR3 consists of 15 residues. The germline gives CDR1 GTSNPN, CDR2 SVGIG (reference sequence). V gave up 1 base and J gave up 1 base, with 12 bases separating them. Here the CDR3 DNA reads TGTGCCTGGAGTGGGGGTCCGGGGGGCACAGATACGCAGTATTTT. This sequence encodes CAWSGGPGGTDTQYF. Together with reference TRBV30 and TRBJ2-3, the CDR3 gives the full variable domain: SQTIHQWPATLVQPVGSPLSLECTVEGTSNPNLYWYRQAAGRGLQLLFYSVGIGQISSEVPQNLSASRPQDRQFILSSKKLLLSDSGFYLCAWSGGPGGTDTQYFGPGTRLTVL.

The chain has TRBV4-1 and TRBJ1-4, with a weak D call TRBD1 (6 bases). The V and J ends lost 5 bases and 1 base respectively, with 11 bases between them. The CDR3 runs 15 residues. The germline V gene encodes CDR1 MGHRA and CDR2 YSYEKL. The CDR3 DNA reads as TGCGCCAGCAGCATTACAGGGCGAACTAATGAAAAACTGTTTTTT. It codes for CASSITGRTNEKLFF.

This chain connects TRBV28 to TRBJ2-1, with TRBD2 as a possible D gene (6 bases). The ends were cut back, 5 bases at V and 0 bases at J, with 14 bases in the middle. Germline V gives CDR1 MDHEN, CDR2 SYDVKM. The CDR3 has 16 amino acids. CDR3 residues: CASSRYRDFSYNEQFF. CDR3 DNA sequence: TGTGCCAGCAGTCGATACCGGGACTTCTCCTACAATGAGCAGTTCTTC. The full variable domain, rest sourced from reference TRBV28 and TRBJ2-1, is DVKVTQSSRYLVKRTGEKVFLECVQDMDHENMFWYRQDPGLGLRLIYFSYDVKMKEKGDIPEGYSVSREKKERFSLILESASTNQTSMYLCASSRYRDFSYNEQFFGPGTRLTVL.

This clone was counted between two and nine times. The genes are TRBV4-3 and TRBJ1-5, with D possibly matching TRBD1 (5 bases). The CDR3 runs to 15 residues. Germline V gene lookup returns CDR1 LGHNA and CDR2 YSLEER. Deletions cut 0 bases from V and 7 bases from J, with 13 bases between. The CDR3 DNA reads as TGCGCCAGCAGCCAAGATTCCCAGGGCGGCCAGCCCCAGCATTTT. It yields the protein CASSQDSQGGQPQHF.

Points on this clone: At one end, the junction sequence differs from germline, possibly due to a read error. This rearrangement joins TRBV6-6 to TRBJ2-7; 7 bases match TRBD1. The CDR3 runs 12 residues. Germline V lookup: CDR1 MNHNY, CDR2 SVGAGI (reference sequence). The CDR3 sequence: CASSGTAYGQYF. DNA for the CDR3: TGTGCCAGCAGTGGGACAGCATACGGGCAGTACTTC.

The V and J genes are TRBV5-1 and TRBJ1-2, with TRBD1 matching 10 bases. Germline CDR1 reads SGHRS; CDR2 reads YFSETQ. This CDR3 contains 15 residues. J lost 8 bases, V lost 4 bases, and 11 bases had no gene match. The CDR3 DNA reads TGCGCCAGCAGCACCACTTCCGGGACAGGGGTCGGCTACACCTTC. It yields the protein CASSTTSGTGVGYTF.

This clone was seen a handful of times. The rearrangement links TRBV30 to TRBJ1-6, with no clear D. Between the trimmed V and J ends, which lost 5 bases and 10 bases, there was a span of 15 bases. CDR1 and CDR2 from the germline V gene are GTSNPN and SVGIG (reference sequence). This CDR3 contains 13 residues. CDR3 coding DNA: TGTGCCTGGGGGCCCGACGGTGTATCACCCCTCCACTTT. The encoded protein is CAWGPDGVSPLHF.

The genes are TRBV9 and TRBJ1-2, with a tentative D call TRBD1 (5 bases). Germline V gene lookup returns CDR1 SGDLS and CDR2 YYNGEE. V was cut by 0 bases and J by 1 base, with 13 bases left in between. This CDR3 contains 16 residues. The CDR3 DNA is TGTGCCAGCAGCGTAGCCACCAGGGATGGTAACTATGGCTACACCTTC. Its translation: CASSVATRDGNYGYTF.

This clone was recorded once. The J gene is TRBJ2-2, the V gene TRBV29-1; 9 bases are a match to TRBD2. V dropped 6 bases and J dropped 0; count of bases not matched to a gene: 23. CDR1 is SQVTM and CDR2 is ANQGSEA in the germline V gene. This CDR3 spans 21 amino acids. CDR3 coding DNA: TGCAGCGTGGGGCCGACTGCTATAGCGGGGGTGAAAGCTGCGAACACCGGGGAGCTGTTTTTT. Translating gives CSVGPTAIAGVKAANTGELFF.

The CDR3, as DNA: TGTGCCAGCAGCCCTAGCCCCTCATTGGCCCAGCCCCAGCATTTT. It yields the protein CASSPSPSLAQPQHF. The chain joins TRBV7-2 to TRBJ1-5; D not certain. The CDR3 has 15 residues. Deletions cut 5 bases from V and 7 bases from J, with 18 bases between. The germline gives CDR1 SGHTA, CDR2 FQGNSA.

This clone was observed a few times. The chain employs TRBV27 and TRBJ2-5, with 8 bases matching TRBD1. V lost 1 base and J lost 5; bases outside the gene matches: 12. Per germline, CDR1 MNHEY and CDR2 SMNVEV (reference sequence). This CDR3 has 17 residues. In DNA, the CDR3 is TGTGCCAGCAGTTTATTTACAACCACAGGGGGACTGGAGACCCAGTACTTC. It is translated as CASSLFTTTGGLETQYF.

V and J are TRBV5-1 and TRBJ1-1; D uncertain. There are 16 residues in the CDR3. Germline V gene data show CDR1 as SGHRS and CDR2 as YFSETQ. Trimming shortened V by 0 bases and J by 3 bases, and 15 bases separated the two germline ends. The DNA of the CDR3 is TGCGCCAGCAGCTTGGGGATGGTGCGGTTCGACACTGAAGCTTTCTTT. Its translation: CASSLGMVRFDTEAFF.

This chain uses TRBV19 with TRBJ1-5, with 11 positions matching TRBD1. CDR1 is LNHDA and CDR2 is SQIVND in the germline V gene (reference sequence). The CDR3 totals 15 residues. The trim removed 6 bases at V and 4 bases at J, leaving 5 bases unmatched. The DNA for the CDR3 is TGTGCCAGTAGGGGGACAGGGGGAATGAATCAGCCCCAGCATTTT. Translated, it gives CASRGTGGMNQPQHF.

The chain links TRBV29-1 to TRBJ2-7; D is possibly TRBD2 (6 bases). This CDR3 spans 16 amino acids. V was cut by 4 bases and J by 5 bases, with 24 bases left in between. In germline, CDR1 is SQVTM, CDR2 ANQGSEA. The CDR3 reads CSVVGGGSKGFHEQYF. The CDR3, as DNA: TGCAGCGTTGTCGGGGGTGGGAGTAAGGGATTCCACGAGCAGTACTTC.

CDR3 bases: TGTGCCTGGAGCAGGGAAATTCATGGCTACACCTTC. Translated: CAWSREIHGYTF. The V call is TRBV30, the J call TRBJ1-2; the D gene is possibly TRBD1 (5 bases). The germline V gene encodes CDR1 GTSNPN and CDR2 SVGIG (reference sequence). This CDR3 comprises 12 residues. V was trimmed by 3 bases and J by 6 bases, leaving 11 bases between them.

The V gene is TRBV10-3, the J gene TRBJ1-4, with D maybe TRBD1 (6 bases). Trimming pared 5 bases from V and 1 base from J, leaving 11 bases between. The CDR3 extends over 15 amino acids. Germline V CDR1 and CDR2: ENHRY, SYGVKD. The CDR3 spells CAISPATGTNEKLFF. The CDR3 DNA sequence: TGTGCCATCAGTCCGGCGACAGGAACTAATGAAAAACTGTTTTTT.

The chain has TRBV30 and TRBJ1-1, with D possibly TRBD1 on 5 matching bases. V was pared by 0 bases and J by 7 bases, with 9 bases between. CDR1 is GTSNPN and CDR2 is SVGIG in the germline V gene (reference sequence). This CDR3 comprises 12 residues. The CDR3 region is CAWSVETVEAFF. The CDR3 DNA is TGTGCCTGGAGTGTAGAGACAGTTGAAGCTTTCTTT.

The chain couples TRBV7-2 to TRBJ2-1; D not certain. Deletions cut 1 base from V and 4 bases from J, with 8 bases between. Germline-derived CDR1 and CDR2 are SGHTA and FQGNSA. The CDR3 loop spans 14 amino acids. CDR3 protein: CASSLDSRYNEQFF. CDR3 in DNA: TGTGCCAGCAGCTTAGACTCCAGGTACAATGAGCAGTTCTTC.

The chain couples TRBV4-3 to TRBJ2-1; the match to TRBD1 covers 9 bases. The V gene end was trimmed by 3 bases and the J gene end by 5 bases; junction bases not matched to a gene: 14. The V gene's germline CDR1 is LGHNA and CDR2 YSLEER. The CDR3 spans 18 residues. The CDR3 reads CASSHSNRGRELDNEQFF. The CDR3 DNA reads TGCGCCAGCAGCCATTCCAACAGGGGGCGCGAATTGGACAATGAGCAGTTCTTC.

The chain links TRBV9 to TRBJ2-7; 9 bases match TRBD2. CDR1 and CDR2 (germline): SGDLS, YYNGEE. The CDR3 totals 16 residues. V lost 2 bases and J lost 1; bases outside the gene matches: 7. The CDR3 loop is CASSVSGAGGSYEQYF. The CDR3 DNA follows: TGTGCCAGCAGCGTCTCGGGAGCGGGGGGTTCCTACGAGCAGTACTTC.

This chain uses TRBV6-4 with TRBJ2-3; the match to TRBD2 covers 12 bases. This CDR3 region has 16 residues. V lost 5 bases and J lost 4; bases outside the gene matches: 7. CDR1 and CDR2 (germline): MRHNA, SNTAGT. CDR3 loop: CASSPSGGASADTQYF. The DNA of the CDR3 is TGTGCCAGCAGTCCTAGCGGGGGGGCCAGCGCAGATACGCAGTATTTT.

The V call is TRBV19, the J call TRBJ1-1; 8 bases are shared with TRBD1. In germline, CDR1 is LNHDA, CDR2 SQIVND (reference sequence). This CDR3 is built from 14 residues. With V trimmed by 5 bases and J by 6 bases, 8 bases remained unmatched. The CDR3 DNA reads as TGTGCCAGTAGTCCTGGACAGGGAAAAGCTGAAGCTTTCTTT. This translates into CASSPGQGKAEAFF. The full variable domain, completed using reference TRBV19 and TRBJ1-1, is DGGITQSPKYLFRKEGQNVTLSCEQNLNHDAMYWYRQDPGQGLRLIYYSQIVNDFQKGDIAEGYSVSREKKESFPLTVTSAQKNPTAFYLCASSPGQGKAEAFFGQGTRLTVV.

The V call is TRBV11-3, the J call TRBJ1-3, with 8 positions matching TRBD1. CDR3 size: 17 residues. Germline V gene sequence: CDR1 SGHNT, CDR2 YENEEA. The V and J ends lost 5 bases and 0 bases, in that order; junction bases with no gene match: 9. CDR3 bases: TGTGCCAGCAGCGCCTTCGGACAGGGACACTCTGGAAACACCATATATTTT. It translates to CASSAFGQGHSGNTIYF. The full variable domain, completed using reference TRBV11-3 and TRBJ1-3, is EAGVVQSPRYKIIEKKQPVAFWCNPISGHNTLYWYLQNLGQGPELLIRYENEEAVDDSQLPKDRFSAERLKGVDSTLKIQPAELGDSAVYLCASSAFGQGHSGNTIYFGEGSWLTVV.

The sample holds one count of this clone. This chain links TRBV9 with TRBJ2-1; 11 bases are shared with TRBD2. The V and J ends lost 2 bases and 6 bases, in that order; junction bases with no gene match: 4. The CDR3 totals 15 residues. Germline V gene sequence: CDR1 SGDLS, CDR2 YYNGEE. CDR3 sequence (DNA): TGTGCCAGCAGCGTTAGCGGGGGGGCCCTCAATGAGCAGTTCTTC. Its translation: CASSVSGGALNEQFF.

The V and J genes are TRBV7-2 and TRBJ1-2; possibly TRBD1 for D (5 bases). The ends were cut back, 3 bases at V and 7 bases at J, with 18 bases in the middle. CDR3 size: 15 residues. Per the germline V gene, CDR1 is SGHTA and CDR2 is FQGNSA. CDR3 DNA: TGTGCCAGCAGCTTTTATCGGGGGGGGATCGGTGGCTACACCTTC. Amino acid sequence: CASSFYRGGIGGYTF. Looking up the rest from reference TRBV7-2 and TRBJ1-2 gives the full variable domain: GAGVSQSPSNKVTEKGKDVELRCDPISGHTALYWYRQSLGQGLEFLIYFQGNSAPDKSGLPSDRFSAERTGGSVSTLTIQRTQQEDSAVYLCASSFYRGGIGGYTFGSGTRLTVV.

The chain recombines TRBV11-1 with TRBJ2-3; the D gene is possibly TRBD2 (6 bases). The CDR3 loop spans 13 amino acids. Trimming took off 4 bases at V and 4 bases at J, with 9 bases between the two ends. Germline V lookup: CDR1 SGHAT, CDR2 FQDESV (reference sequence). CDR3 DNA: TGTGCCAGCAGCTCATTAGCGGCAGATACGCAGTATTTT. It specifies CASSSLAADTQYF.